This T cell receptor beta chain was recovered during a study of T cell repertoires in cytomegalovirus infection. Overall study context: Public TCR beta signatures marked donors with CMV infection and the matching HLA. Study results and limitations: Based on cumulative public TCR beta family frequency, carriers of CMV plus the relevant HLA were identified. Clonotypes of TCR beta that were HLA-C-restricted and CMV-specific dominated the ex vivo response.

This clonotype was counted a few times. Its antigen is not known. The CDR3 loop spans 14 amino acids. In germline, CDR1 is LGHNA, CDR2 YSLEER. V lost 0 bases, J lost 3 bases, and 7 bases lay in between. TCRdb re-called the reads through MiXCR, storing one row per CDR3 protein. Among about 530,000 distinct CDR3 sequences listed, around 27% were seen once. Sample: PBMCs. This chain joins TRBV4-3 and TRBJ2-3, with D uncertain. The sequence was obtained from a human donor in good health (CMV status not recorded). Some clones in this sample may be carry-over from other donors' samples. The chain's CDR3 is CASSQESQTDTQYF. For the CDR3, the DNA is TGCGCCAGCAGCCAAGAAAGTCAGACAGATACGCAGTATTTT.